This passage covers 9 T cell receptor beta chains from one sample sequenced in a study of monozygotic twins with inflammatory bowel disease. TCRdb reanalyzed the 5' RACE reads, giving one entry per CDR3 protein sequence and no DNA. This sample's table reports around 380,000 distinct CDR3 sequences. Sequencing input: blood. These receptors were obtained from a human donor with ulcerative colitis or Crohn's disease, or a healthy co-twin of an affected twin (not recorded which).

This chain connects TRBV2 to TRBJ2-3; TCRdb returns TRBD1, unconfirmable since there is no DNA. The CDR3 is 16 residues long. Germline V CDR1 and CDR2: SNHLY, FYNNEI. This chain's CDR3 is CASGLTVSVFTDTQYF.

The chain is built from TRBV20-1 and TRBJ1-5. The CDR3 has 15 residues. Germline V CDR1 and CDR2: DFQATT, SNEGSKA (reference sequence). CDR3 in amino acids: CSARDGTYSNQPQHF.

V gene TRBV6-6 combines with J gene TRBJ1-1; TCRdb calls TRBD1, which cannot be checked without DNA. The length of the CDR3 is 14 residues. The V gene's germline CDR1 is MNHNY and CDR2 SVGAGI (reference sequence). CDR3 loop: CASSLPAGSTEAFF.

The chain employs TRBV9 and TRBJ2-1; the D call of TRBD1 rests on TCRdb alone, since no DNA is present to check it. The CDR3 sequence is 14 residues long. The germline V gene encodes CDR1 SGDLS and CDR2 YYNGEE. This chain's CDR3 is CASSGWDTHNEQFF.

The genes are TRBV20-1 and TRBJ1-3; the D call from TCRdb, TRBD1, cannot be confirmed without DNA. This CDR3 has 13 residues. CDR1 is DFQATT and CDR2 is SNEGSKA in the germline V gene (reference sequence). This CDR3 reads CSASTGAGNTIYF.

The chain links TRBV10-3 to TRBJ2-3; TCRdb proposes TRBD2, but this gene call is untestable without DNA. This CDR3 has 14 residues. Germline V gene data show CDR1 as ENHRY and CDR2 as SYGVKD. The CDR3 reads CAISLGRAVDTQYF.

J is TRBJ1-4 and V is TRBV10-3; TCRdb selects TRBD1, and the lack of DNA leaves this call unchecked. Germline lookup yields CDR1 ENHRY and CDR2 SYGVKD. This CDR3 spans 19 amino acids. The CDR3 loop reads CAISDPTGGVLVTNEKLFF.

The CDR3 sequence: CASSLVPLAGGSEQYF. This sequence joins TRBV5-1 and TRBJ2-7; TCRdb selects TRBD2, and the lack of DNA leaves this call unchecked. CDR3 length equals 16 residues. The germline CDR1 and CDR2 sequences are SGHRS and YFSETQ. Full variable domain (remainder filled in from reference TRBV5-1 and TRBJ2-7): KAGVTQTPRYLIKTRGQQVTLSCSPISGHRSVSWYQQTPGQGLQFLFEYFSETQRNKGNFPGRFSGRQFSNSRSEMNVSTLELGDSALYLCASSLVPLAGGSEQYFGPGTRLTVT.

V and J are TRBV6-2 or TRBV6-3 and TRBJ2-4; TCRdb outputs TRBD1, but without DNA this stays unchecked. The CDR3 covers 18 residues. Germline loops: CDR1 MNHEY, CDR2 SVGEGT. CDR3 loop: CASSPLPAGTKWGDIQYF.